This entry describes one T cell receptor beta chain. Its antigen is not known. The sample belongs to a study of cytomegalovirus exposure and HLA in healthy donors. The trim removed 4 bases at V and 5 bases at J, leaving 11 bases unmatched. This CDR3 contains 16 residues. CDR1 and CDR2 (germline): SGHVS, FNYEAQ. Study-level findings and limits: Sequences of the TCR beta chain were said to predict the HLA-A and HLA-B alleles of most subjects accurately. In the analysis, some V segments, TRBV6-2 and TRBV6-3 included, were excluded as indistinguishable.

A multiplex PCR was run with 60 Vbeta primers and 13 Jbeta primers. The assay was immunoSEQ multiplex PCR, and TCRdb's table has in-frame clones only and misses some. The sample yields roughly 100,000 clones, about 79% seen once. The source material was PBMCs. The receptor was isolated from a man between 50 and 59 years old in good health and CMV-seronegative. This chain connects TRBV7-6 to TRBJ2-1; TRBD2 matches at 7 bases. The CDR3 spells CASSSRMGRVHNEQFF. The DNA of the CDR3 is TGTGCCAGCAGCTCACGTATGGGGAGGGTACACAATGAGCAGTTCTTC.